A selection of T cell receptor beta chains follows, all from one sample in a study of blood T cell repertoires in COVID-19. Sequencing used immunoSEQ multiplex PCR; TCRdb keeps in-frame clones, though not all of them. The profile shows 280,000 or so clones, over 75% of them singletons. The sequencing sample was made of peripheral blood. Every receptor here comes from a human donor in a cohort sampled during active COVID-19. Each CDR3 is given with its conserved first and last residue. The D gene is left open where the match is weak. Not all rows give a size; the values are once, few, many and, for expanded clones, a class.

size	V	J	D	CDR3	DNA
.	TRBV3-1/TRBV3-2	TRBJ2-1	TRBD2	CASSQAAWTSGIMNEQFF	TGTGCCAGCAGCCAAGCGGCATGGACTAGCGGGATCATGAATGAGCAGTTCTTC
.	TRBV24-1	TRBJ2-1	TRBD2	CATSDSSGSSYNEQFF	TGTGCCACCAGTGACTCTAGCGGGAGCTCCTACAATGAGCAGTTCTTC
.	TRBV13	TRBJ2-3	.	CASSYKTASTDTQYF	TGTGCCAGCAGCTATAAGACAGCTAGCACAGATACGCAGTATTTT
.	TRBV18	TRBJ1-2	.	CASSPRKGSYGYTF	TGTGCCAGCTCGCCTCGCAAGGGGTCCTATGGCTACACCTTC
.	TRBV30	TRBJ1-2	TRBD1	CAWSFRQGSYYGYTF	TGTGCCTGGTCATTTCGACAGGGAAGCTACTATGGCTACACCTTC
.	TRBV7-8	TRBJ2-1	.	CASSPSRAGARTSFF	TGTGCCAGCAGCCCTAGTCGGGCAGGGGCCCGCACTTCCTTCTTC
.	TRBV9	TRBJ2-2	TRBD1	CASSSTGGTGELFF	TGTGCCAGCAGTTCAACAGGGGGTACCGGGGAGCTGTTTTTT
.	TRBV4-1	TRBJ2-1	.	CASSQVADFYNEQFF	TGCGCCAGCAGCCAAGTGGCGGACTTCTACAATGAGCAGTTCTTC
.	TRBV28	TRBJ2-1	.	CASSRLTYNEQFF	TGTGCCAGCAGTCGTCTAACCTACAATGAGCAGTTCTTC
.	TRBV4-1	TRBJ1-5	.	CASSQDGLKNQPQHF	TGCGCCAGCAGCCAAGACGGTCTAAAAAATCAGCCCCAGCATTTT
once	TRBV7-2	TRBJ2-2	TRBD2	CASSFTGGLNTGELFF	TGTGCCAGCAGCTTTACGGGAGGGCTAAACACCGGGGAGCTGTTTTTT
.	TRBV28	TRBJ1-1	.	CASSSILTMNTEAFF	TGTGCCAGCAGTTCTATACTTACTATGAACACTGAAGCTTTCTTT
.	TRBV11-3	TRBJ1-1	TRBD1	CASSGRQGEAFF	TGTGCCAGCAGCGGGAGACAGGGTGAAGCTTTCTTT
.	TRBV9	TRBJ2-5	TRBD2	CASSAHGLEQETQYF	TGTGCCAGCAGCGCGCATGGACTAGAGCAAGAGACCCAGTACTTC
.	TRBV20-1	TRBJ1-4	.	CSASGLGATNEKLFF	TGCAGTGCTAGTGGACTCGGGGCAACTAATGAAAAACTGTTTTTT
.	TRBV30	TRBJ2-1	TRBD2	CAWSVILRASGSYNEQFF	TGTGCCTGGAGTGTAATTCTTCGCGCTAGCGGGAGTTACAATGAGCAGTTCTTC
.	TRBV19	TRBJ2-1	TRBD2	CASRAGVSYNEQFF	TGTGCCAGTAGGGCGGGGGTCTCCTACAATGAGCAGTTCTTC
.	TRBV3-1/TRBV3-2	TRBJ2-6	TRBD1	CASSHGTGNGANVLTF	TGTGCCAGCAGCCACGGGACAGGGAATGGGGCCAACGTCCTGACTTTC
.	TRBV28	TRBJ1-6	.	CASSWVQWERRVNSPLHF	TGTGCCAGCAGTTGGGTGCAGTGGGAGAGAAGGGTAAATTCACCCCTCCACTTT
.	TRBV9	TRBJ1-5	TRBD1	CASSVLGQGVSNQPQHF	TGTGCCAGCAGCGTATTGGGACAGGGAGTAAGCAATCAGCCCCAGCATTTT
.	TRBV7-9	TRBJ1-4	.	CASSAEEGLVTTNEKLFF	TGTGCCAGCAGCGCAGAAGAGGGACTAGTTACAACTAATGAAAAACTGTTTTTT
.	TRBV28	TRBJ1-5	.	CASSSILLGRVSRNQPQHF	TGTGCCAGCAGTTCTATTCTTTTGGGCAGGGTGTCTCGTAATCAGCCCCAGCATTTT
.	TRBV19	TRBJ2-2	TRBD2	CASTHTPGLAGSGELFF	TGTGCCAGTACCCACACACCGGGACTAGCGGGATCCGGGGAGCTGTTTTTT
.	TRBV2	TRBJ2-6	.	CASQARDMSFSGANVLTF	TGTGCCAGCCAAGCCCGGGACATGAGTTTCTCTGGGGCCAACGTCCTGACTTTC
.	TRBV3-1/TRBV3-2	TRBJ2-1	TRBD2	CASSFRTSGTSYNEQFF	TGTGCCAGCAGCTTCCGGACTAGCGGGACCTCCTACAATGAGCAGTTCTTC
.	TRBV19	TRBJ1-5	TRBD1	CASSIATGTGGKPQHF	TGTGCCAGTAGTATAGCAACCGGGACAGGGGGCAAGCCCCAGCATTTT
.	TRBV4-1	TRBJ2-3	TRBD2	CASSQTPTGGRRGDTQYF	TGCGCCAGCAGCCAAACTCCTACCGGCGGGAGAAGGGGAGATACGCAGTATTTT
.	TRBV5-1	TRBJ2-2	TRBD1	CASGQGSGELFF	TGCGCCAGCGGACAGGGGTCCGGGGAGCTGTTTTTT
.	TRBV27	TRBJ2-6	TRBD1	CASTSGDSYSGANVLTF	TGTGCCAGCACCTCTGGGGACAGCTACTCTGGGGCCAACGTCCTGACTTTC
once	TRBV13	TRBJ2-7	TRBD2	CASRLTSGILYEQYF	TGTGCCAGCAGGCTTACTAGCGGGATTTTATACGAGCAGTACTTC
.	TRBV5-6	TRBJ2-7	.	CASSSPGQYYEQYF	TGTGCCAGCAGCTCCCCTGGCCAGTACTACGAGCAGTACTTC
few	TRBV4-2	TRBJ1-1	.	CASSENPHGQTNTEAFF	TGTGCCAGCAGCGAAAATCCCCACGGACAGACGAACACTGAAGCTTTCTTT
.	TRBV30	TRBJ2-3	TRBD2	CAWMAAGGRTDTQYF	TGTGCCTGGATGGCAGCGGGAGGTCGCACAGATACGCAGTATTTT
.	TRBV4-1	TRBJ1-1	TRBD1	CASSLNRGLRTEAFF	TGCGCCAGCAGCCTAAACAGGGGGCTACGGACTGAAGCTTTCTTT
.	TRBV28	TRBJ1-2	TRBD1	CASSRAPGQGNTF	TGTGCCAGCAGTAGGGCCCCGGGACAGGGGAACACCTTC
once	TRBV28	TRBJ1-1	.	CASIITGTLNTEAFF	TGTGCCAGCATAATCACCGGGACACTGAACACTGAAGCTTTCTTT
few	TRBV15	TRBJ2-1	TRBD2	CATSTRLAGSISEQFF	TGTGCCACCAGCACAAGACTAGCGGGGAGTATTAGTGAGCAGTTCTTC
.	TRBV5-4	TRBJ2-7	TRBD2	CASSLRGVVGQYF	TGTGCCAGCAGCTTGCGGGGGGTCGTTGGGCAGTACTTC
.	TRBV6-5	TRBJ1-2	.	CASSYSQGHGYTF	TGTGCCAGCAGTTACTCGCAGGGCCATGGCTACACCTTC
.	TRBV19	TRBJ2-1	.	CASSISRRIGNEQFF	TGTGCCAGTAGTATTTCTAGGAGGATAGGGAATGAGCAGTTCTTC
.	TRBV5-5	TRBJ1-3	.	CASSRETDGNTIYF	TGTGCCAGCAGCCGGGAGACTGATGGAAACACCATATATTTT
.	TRBV5-5	TRBJ2-3	TRBD2	CASSLGSLTSGTDTQYF	TGTGCCAGCAGCTTAGGATCCCTAACTAGCGGTACAGATACGCAGTATTTT
.	TRBV3-1/TRBV3-2	TRBJ2-7	.	CASSQVGEQYF	TGTGCCAGCAGCCAAGTCGGCGAGCAGTACTTC
.	TRBV20-1	TRBJ2-4	TRBD2	CSASSYLAEKVKNIQYF	TGCAGTGCTAGTTCCTACCTAGCGGAGAAGGTCAAAAACATTCAGTACTTC
.	TRBV28	TRBJ2-3	TRBD1	CASSLTGGGLADTQYF	TGTGCCAGCAGTCTAACAGGGGGCGGTTTGGCAGATACGCAGTATTTT
.	TRBV7-2	TRBJ1-6	.	CASSPGREYNSPLHF	TGTGCCAGCAGCCCCGGGAGGGAGTATAATTCACCCCTCCACTTT
few	TRBV19	TRBJ2-1	TRBD1	CASSKGQGLNEQFF	TGTGCCAGTAGTAAGGGACAGGGTCTCAATGAGCAGTTCTTC
.	TRBV5-4	TRBJ1-2	.	CASNLPGGYGYTF	TGTGCCAGCAACCTGCCGGGGGGCTATGGCTACACCTTC
.	TRBV4-3	TRBJ1-1	.	CASSQLQGNTEAFF	TGCGCCAGCAGCCAGTTACAGGGGAACACTGAAGCTTTCTTT
.	TRBV7-3	TRBJ2-2	.	CASSLNTGNTGELFF	TGTGCCAGCAGCTTAAATACAGGGAACACCGGGGAGCTGTTTTTT
.	TRBV5-1	TRBJ2-1	.	CASSFLGLEGDEQFF	TGCGCCAGCAGCTTTCTCGGACTAGAGGGGGATGAGCAGTTCTTC
few	TRBV6-2/TRBV6-3	TRBJ1-2	TRBD1	CASSWTGVGYTF	TGTGCCAGCAGTTGGACAGGGGTCGGCTACACCTTC
.	TRBV24-1	TRBJ2-3	TRBD1	CATSDLNRGRGTDTQYF	TGTGCCACCAGTGATCTGAACAGGGGTCGTGGCACAGATACGCAGTATTTT